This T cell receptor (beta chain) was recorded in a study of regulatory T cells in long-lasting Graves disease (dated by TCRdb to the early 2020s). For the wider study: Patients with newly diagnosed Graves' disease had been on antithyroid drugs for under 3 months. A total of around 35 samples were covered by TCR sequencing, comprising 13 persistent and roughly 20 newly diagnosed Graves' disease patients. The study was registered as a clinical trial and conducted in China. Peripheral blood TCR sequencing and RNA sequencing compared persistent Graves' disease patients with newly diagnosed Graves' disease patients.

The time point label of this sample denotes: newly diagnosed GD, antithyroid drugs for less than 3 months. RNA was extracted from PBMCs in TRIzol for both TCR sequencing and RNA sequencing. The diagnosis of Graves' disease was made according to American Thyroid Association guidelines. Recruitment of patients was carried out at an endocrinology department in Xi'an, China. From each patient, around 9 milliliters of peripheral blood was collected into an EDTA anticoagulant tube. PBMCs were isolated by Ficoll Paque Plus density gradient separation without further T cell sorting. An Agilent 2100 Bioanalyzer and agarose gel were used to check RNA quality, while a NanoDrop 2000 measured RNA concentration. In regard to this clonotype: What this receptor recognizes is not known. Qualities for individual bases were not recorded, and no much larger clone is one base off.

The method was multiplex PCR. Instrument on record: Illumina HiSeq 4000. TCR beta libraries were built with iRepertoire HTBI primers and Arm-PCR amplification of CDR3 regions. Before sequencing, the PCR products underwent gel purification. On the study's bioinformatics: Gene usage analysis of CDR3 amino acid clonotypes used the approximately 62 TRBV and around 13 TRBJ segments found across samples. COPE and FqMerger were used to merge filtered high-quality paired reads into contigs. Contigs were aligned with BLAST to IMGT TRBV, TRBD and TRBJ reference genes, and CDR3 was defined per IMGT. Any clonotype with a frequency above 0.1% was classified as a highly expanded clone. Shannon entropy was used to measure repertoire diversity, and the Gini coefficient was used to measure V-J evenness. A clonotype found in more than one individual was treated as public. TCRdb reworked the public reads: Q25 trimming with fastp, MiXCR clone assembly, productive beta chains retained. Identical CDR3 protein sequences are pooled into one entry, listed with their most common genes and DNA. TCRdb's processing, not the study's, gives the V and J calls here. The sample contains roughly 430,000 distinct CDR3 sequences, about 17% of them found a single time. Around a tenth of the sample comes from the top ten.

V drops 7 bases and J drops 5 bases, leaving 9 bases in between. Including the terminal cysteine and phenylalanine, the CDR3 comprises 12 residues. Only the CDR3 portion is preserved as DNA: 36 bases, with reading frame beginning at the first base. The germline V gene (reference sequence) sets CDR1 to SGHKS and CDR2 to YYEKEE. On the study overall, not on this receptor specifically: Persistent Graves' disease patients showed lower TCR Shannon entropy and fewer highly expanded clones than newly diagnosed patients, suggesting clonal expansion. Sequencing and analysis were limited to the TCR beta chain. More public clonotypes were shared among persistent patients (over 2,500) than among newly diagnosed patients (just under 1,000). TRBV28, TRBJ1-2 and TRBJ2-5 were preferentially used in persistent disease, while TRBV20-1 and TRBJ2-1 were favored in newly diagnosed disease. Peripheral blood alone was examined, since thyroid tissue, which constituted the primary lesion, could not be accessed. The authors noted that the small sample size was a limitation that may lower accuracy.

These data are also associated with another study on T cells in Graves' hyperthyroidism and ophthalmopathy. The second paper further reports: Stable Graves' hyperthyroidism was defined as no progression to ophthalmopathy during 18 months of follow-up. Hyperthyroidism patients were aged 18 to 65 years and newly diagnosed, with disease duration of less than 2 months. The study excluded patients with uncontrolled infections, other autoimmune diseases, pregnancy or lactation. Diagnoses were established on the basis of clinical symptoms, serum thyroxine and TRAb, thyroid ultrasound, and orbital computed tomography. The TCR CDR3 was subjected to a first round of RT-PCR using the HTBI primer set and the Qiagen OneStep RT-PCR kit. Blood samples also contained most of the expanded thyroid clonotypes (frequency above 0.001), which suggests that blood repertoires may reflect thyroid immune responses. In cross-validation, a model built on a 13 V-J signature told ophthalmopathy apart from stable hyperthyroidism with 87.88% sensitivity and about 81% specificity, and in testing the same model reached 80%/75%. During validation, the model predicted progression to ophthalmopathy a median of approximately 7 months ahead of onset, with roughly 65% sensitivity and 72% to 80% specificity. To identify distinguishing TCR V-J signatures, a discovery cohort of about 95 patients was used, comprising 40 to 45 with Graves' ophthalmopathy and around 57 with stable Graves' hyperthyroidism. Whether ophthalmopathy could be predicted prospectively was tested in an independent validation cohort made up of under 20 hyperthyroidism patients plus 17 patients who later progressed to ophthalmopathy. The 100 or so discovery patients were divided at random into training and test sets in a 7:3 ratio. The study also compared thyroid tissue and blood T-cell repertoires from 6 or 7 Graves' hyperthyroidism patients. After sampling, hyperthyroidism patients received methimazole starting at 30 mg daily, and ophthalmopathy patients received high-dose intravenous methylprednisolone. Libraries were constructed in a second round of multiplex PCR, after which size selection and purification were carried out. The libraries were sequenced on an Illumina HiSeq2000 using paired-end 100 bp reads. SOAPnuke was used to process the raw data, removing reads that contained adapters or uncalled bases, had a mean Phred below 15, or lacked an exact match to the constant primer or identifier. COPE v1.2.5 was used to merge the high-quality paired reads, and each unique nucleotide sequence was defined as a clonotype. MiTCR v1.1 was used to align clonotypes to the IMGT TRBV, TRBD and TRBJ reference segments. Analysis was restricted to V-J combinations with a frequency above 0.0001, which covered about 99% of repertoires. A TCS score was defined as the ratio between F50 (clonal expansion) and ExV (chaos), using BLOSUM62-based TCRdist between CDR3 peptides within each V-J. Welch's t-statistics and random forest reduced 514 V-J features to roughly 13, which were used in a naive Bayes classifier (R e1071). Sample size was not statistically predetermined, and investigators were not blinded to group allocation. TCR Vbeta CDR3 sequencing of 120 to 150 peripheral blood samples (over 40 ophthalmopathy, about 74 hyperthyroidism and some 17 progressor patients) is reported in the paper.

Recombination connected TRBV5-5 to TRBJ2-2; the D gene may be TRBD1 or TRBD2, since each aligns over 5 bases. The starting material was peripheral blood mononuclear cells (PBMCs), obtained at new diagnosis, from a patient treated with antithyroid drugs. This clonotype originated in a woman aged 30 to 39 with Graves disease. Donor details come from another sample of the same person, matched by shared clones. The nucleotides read TGTGCCAGCCTATGGGGGACCGGGGAGCTGTTTTTT. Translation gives CASLWGTGELFF.